Listed below are T cell receptor beta chains from one sample, sequenced in a study of human T cells and chemical hapten exposure. A single record per CDR3 protein comes from TCRdb applying MiXCR to the RACE reads. The sample lists approximately 74,000 distinct CDR3 sequences, 32% occurring once. Specimen: whole blood, collected in connection with sensitization to the hapten diphenylcyclopropenone (DPC). The receptors derive from a man between 40 and 49 years old with alopecia areata. Some clones in this sample may be carry-over from other donors' samples. CDR3s include the opening cysteine and the closing phenylalanine or tryptophan. D genes are given only for firm matches. Not all rows give a size; the values are once, few, many and, for expanded clones, a class.

J gene,clone size,V gene,D gene,CDR3 protein,CDR3 DNA
TRBJ2-7,few,TRBV2,-,CASSGDSGPSYEQYF,TGTGCCAGCAGTGGCGATAGCGGCCCCTCCTACGAGCAGTACTTC
TRBJ1-5,-,TRBV4-2,-,CASSQAADSQNQPQHF,TGTGCCAGCAGCCAAGCCGCGGACAGTCAAAATCAGCCCCAGCATTTT
TRBJ2-2,-,TRBV12-3/TRBV12-4,TRBD2,CASRPSGGAGSVTGELFF,TGTGCCAGCAGACCCTCGGGGGGGGCCGGGAGTGTCACCGGGGAGCTGTTTTTT
TRBJ2-7,-,TRBV15,-,CATSRVAASYEQYF,TGTGCCACCAGCAGAGTGGCGGCATCCTACGAGCAGTACTTC
TRBJ1-1,few,TRBV12-3/TRBV12-4,-,CASSLEHMNTEAFF,TGTGCCAGCAGTTTGGAACACATGAACACTGAAGCTTTCTTT
TRBJ2-7,many,TRBV28,TRBD2,CASSLRGLAIHEQYF,TGTGCCAGCAGTCTACGCGGACTAGCGATCCACGAGCAGTACTTC
TRBJ2-1,-,TRBV19,-,CASSTGQFNEQFF,TGTGCCAGTAGTACAGGACAGTTCAATGAGCAGTTCTTC
TRBJ1-4,few,TRBV6-6,TRBD1,CASRPLDRGNEKLFF,TGTGCCAGCAGGCCACTCGACAGGGGAAATGAAAAACTGTTTTTT
TRBJ2-7,-,TRBV5-4,-,CASSSPTGPNEQYF,TGTGCCAGCAGCTCCCCTACCGGACCCAACGAGCAGTACTTC
TRBJ2-5,-,TRBV6-2/TRBV6-3,-,CASSYLQAIQETQYF,TGTGCCAGCAGTTACTTACAGGCCATCCAAGAGACCCAGTACTTC
TRBJ1-5,-,TRBV7-8,-,CASSLGQNNQPQHF,TGTGCCAGCAGCTTAGGCCAGAACAATCAGCCCCAGCATTTT
TRBJ2-3,-,TRBV3-1,TRBD2,CASSQETSGPQDTQYF,TGTGCCAGCAGCCAAGAGACTAGCGGCCCTCAAGATACGCAGTATTTT
TRBJ1-1,few,TRBV6-5,TRBD1,CASRGTELNTEAFF,TGTGCCAGCAGAGGGACAGAACTTAACACTGAAGCTTTCTTT
TRBJ2-4,few,TRBV13,TRBD2,CASSVTLAGKNIQYF,TGTGCCAGCAGCGTGACCCTAGCGGGAAAAAACATTCAGTACTTC
TRBJ2-1,few,TRBV9,TRBD2,CASSPRVGAGTYNEQFF,TGTGCCAGCAGCCCCCGAGTAGGAGCGGGAACCTACAATGAGCAGTTCTTC
TRBJ2-7,-,TRBV9,TRBD1,CASSQTGAVYEQYF,TGTGCCAGCTCTCAGACAGGGGCTGTTTACGAGCAGTACTTC